The clone carrying this T cell receptor (beta chain) was detected many times. Its antigen remains unknown. The sample belongs to a study of CD8 T cells in ankylosing spondylitis. Quantitative barcoded 5'-RACE was used to prepare TCR beta libraries. TCRdb ran MiXCR on the 5' RACE reads and lists one entry per CDR3 protein. Here the sample spans about 130,000 distinct CDR3 sequences, about 6.7% being singletons. Germline V gene data show CDR1 as MNHEY and CDR2 as SMNVEV (reference sequence). This CDR3 is 17 amino acids long. The trim removed 4 bases at V and 2 bases at J, leaving 7 bases unmatched. Notes on the study in general: Seemingly distinctive of ankylosing spondylitis blood was a TCR beta motif formed by eight highly homologous variants.

The sample consisted of blood, either unsorted or a sorted T cell fraction (not recorded which). The V call is TRBV27, the J call TRBJ2-6; 8 nucleotides align to TRBD1. This TCR was sampled from a female donor with ankylosing spondylitis or in good health (not recorded which). CDR3 protein: CASSSVRGLTGANVLTF. The CDR3 region has the DNA TGTGCCAGCAGTTCAGTCAGGGGGCTAACTGGGGCCAACGTCCTGACTTTC.